This T cell receptor beta chain is drawn from a study of T cells in Graves' hyperthyroidism and ophthalmopathy. Study-level points and caveats: The blood repertoire included most of the expanded thyroid clonotypes above 0.001.

RNA transcripts yielded amplified TCR beta CDR3 regions. The primer set for the first-round RT-PCR of the TCR CDR3 was HTBI. TCRdb reanalysed the multiplex PCR reads using MiXCR and keeps one entry per CDR3 protein. This table holds 300,000 to 400,000 distinct CDR3 sequences, around a sixth found once. V was clipped by 3 bases and J by 0 bases, with 9 bases between them. Germline CDR1 and CDR2: ENHRY and SYGVKD. CDR3 length equals 15 residues. A word on this clonotype: Antigen: not known.

The material sequenced was blood. This TCR was sampled from a man aged 18 to 35 with Graves' ophthalmopathy. V usage is TRBV10-3 and J usage is TRBJ1-5; no reliable D call. For the CDR3, the DNA is TGTGCCATCAGTGAATCGGTCGATAGCAATCAGCCCCAGCATTTT. It translates to CAISESVDSNQPQHF.